Listed here are 32 T cell receptor beta chains from one sample, sequenced in a study of prognosis after radiotherapy for stage I lung cancer. Genomic DNA yielded TCR beta CDR3, amplified by two-round multiplex PCR. Primers targeting each individual TRBV and TRBJ gene were applied in first-round PCR. TCRdb reprocessed the multiplex PCR reads with MiXCR, giving one entry per CDR3 protein. Of over 25,000 distinct CDR3 sequences in the sample, roughly 46% were seen once. The source material was PBMCs, sampled before or after stereotactic body radiation therapy (not recorded which). Receptors originate from a donor over 45 with non-small cell lung cancer.

As to this clonotype: At one boundary the junction diverges from the germline segment, which might be a read error. The chain employs TRBV11-1 and TRBJ2-3, with D perhaps TRBD1 or TRBD2 (5 bases each). CDR1 and CDR2 (germline): SGHAT, FQDESV (reference sequence). This CDR3 is 14 amino acids long. The DNA of the CDR3 is TGTGCTAGCACGGATGAGGGGAGCACAGATACGCAGTATTTT. The encoded protein is CASTDEGSTDTQYF.

The rearrangement links TRBV6-4 to TRBJ2-2; D is unresolved. This CDR3 has 15 residues. Germline V lookup: CDR1 MRHNA, CDR2 SNTAGT. The ends were cut back, 0 bases at V and 4 bases at J, with 9 bases in the middle. CDR3 protein: CASSDSPRSTGELFF. The CDR3, as DNA: TGTGCCAGCAGTGACTCACCAAGGTCCACCGGGGAGCTGTTTTTT.

This chain joins TRBV6-4 and TRBJ2-5; no clear D gene. Trimming stripped 6 bases from V and 0 bases from J, with 14 bases between. Looked up from germline, CDR1 is MRHNA and CDR2 is SNTAGT. The CDR3 covers 15 residues. For the CDR3, the DNA is TGTGCCAGCAGGACGTATTCCCGGTACCAAGAGACCCAGTACTTC. It yields the protein CASRTYSRYQETQYF.

This clonotype was seen many times. The gene calls are TRBV28 and TRBJ2-1, with TRBD2 identical over 13 bases. Looked up from germline, CDR1 is MDHEN and CDR2 is SYDVKM. V trimming: 6 bases; J trimming: 6 bases; junction bases outside the gene matches: 8. The CDR3 runs to 16 residues. The CDR3 protein is CASRPTGTSGTNEQFF. The DNA of the CDR3 is TGTGCCAGCAGACCGACCGGGACTAGCGGGACCAATGAGCAGTTCTTC.

This clonotype came up many times. This chain uses TRBV7-8 with TRBJ1-1; D perhaps matches TRBD1 (6 bases). CDR1 and CDR2 (germline): SGHVS, FQNEAQ. V shed 0 bases and J shed 5 bases, with 13 bases lying between them. The CDR3 has 15 amino acids. CDR3 sequence reads: CASSLATQGYTEAFF. The CDR3 DNA sequence: TGTGCCAGCAGCTTAGCGACACAGGGTTATACTGAAGCTTTCTTT.

This clonotype was recorded at least ten times. The V gene is TRBV9, the J gene TRBJ1-6, with D unresolved. Germline V gives CDR1 SGDLS, CDR2 YYNGEE. V shed 0 bases and J shed 8 bases, with 9 bases lying between them. This CDR3 spans 14 amino acids. CDR3 protein: CASSVGFQDSPLHF. The CDR3 nucleotides are TGTGCCAGCAGCGTAGGGTTTCAAGATTCACCCCTCCACTTT. Looking up the rest from reference TRBV9 and TRBJ1-6 gives the full variable domain: DSGVTQTPKHLITATGQRVTLRCSPRSGDLSVYWYQQSLDQGLQFLIQYYNGEERAKGNILERFSAQQFPDLHSELNLSSLELGDSALYFCASSVGFQDSPLHFGNGTRLTVT.

This clonotype has at least ten counts. The genes are TRBV6-5 and TRBJ1-4; D remains ambiguous. The CDR3 has 13 amino acids. The V and J ends lost 0 bases and 7 bases respectively, with 6 bases between them. From germline, CDR1 is MNHEY and CDR2 SVGAGI. CDR3 bases: TGTGCCAGCAGTTACTCGTCGGCTGAAAAACTGTTTTTT. Its translation is CASSYSSAEKLFF.

Ten or more counts support this clonotype. The chain couples TRBV18 to TRBJ2-2; weak D call: TRBD2 (6 bases). Germline loops: CDR1 KGHSH, CDR2 LQKENI. V was pared by 4 bases and J by 1 base, with 10 bases between. The length of the CDR3 is 15 residues. CDR3 DNA sequence: TGTGCCAGCTCACTGGGACTGCAGAACACCGGGGAGCTGTTTTTT. This translates into CASSLGLQNTGELFF.

This clonotype was seen at least ten times. The chain uses TRBV30 and TRBJ1-4, with 8 bases identical to TRBD1. The CDR3 runs 13 residues. Germline V gene lookup returns CDR1 GTSNPN and CDR2 SVGIG (reference sequence). V shed 8 bases, J shed 5 bases, and the junction held 7 bases outside the gene matches. The CDR3 DNA is TGTGCCCGCAGGGACAGGACCAATGAAAAACTGTTTTTT. Translated, it gives CARRDRTNEKLFF.

V is TRBV6-2 or TRBV6-3 and J is TRBJ2-2; D is ambiguous. The germline gives CDR1 MNHEY, CDR2 SVGEGT. CDR3 length: 17 amino acids. Trimming removed 3 bases from V and 10 bases from J, with 24 bases in between. The DNA of the CDR3 is TGTGCCAGCAGTTATCGTGGAAGTTCCTCACTCCCCGTGGAGCTGTTTTTT. Translating it yields CASSYRGSSSLPVELFF.

The J gene is TRBJ1-1, the V gene TRBV12-3 or TRBV12-4, with D possibly matching TRBD1 (6 bases). V shed 11 bases and J shed 5 bases, with 12 bases lying between them. This CDR3 is built from 11 residues. The CDR3 bases are TGTGCCGAGGGGGAGGCTACTGAAGCTTTCTTT. This translates into CAEGEATEAFF.

This clonotype is classed as medium-sized (0.01 to 0.1%). The chain couples TRBV6-2 or TRBV6-3 to TRBJ2-1, with 8 nucleotides matching TRBD2. The V gene end was trimmed by 2 bases and the J gene end by 7 bases; junction bases not matched to a gene: 7. The CDR3 is made up of 15 amino acids. In germline, CDR1 is MNHEY, CDR2 SVGEGT. The CDR3 DNA follows: TGTGCCAGCAGTTACCCTAGCGGGTTACTGAATGAGCAGTTCTTC. It yields the protein CASSYPSGLLNEQFF.

Judged by abundance, this clonotype is medium-sized. V usage is TRBV11-1 and J usage is TRBJ2-7, with D possibly TRBD2 on 5 matching bases. V was shortened by 3 bases and J by 1 base, with 13 bases between the two germline ends. The CDR3 sequence is 15 residues long. The V gene's germline CDR1 is SGHAT and CDR2 FQDESV (reference sequence). The CDR3: CASSLAQPGSYEQYF. The CDR3 nucleotides are TGTGCCAGCAGCTTGGCTCAACCGGGATCCTACGAGCAGTACTTC.

By frequency in the sample, this clonotype is medium-sized. The genes are TRBV6-1 and TRBJ1-1, with TRBD1 matching 9 bases. V gave up 8 bases and J gave up 5 bases; unmatched junction bases: 9. Germline V lookup: CDR1 MNHNS, CDR2 SASEGT. This CDR3 has 14 residues. This CDR3 is CASYRGQGRTEAFF. CDR3 nucleotide sequence: TGTGCCAGCTATCGGGGACAGGGAAGGACTGAAGCTTTCTTT.

This clonotype has ten or more counts. The V and J genes are TRBV7-2 and TRBJ2-3, with D perhaps matching TRBD2 (5 bases). Trimming removed 0 bases from V and 1 base from J, with 14 bases in between. CDR3 length equals 17 residues. CDR1 and CDR2 from the germline V gene are SGHTA and FQGNSA. The CDR3 DNA reads TGTGCCAGCAGCTTAGCTGAGACGGGAAGCCGCACAGATACGCAGTATTTT. Protein sequence: CASSLAETGSRTDTQYF. The complete variable domain, with remaining parts taken from reference TRBV7-2 and TRBJ2-3, reads GAGVSQSPSNKVTEKGKDVELRCDPISGHTALYWYRQSLGQGLEFLIYFQGNSAPDKSGLPSDRFSAERTGGSVSTLTIQRTQQEDSAVYLCASSLAETGSRTDTQYFGPGTRLTVL.

V usage is TRBV27 and J usage is TRBJ1-1; no reliable D call. There are 14 residues in the CDR3. V lost 10 bases to trimming and J lost 3 bases, with 18 bases between them. CDR1 MNHEY and CDR2 SMNVEV come from the germline V gene (reference sequence). The CDR3 bases are TGTGCCATCCTTAGGGTGCGCGGGTACACTGAAGCTTTCTTT. Its translation is CAILRVRGYTEAFF.

This clonotype was observed many times. A much larger clone is a single base away; this may be a read error. The chain links TRBV7-3 to TRBJ2-2; D is ambiguous. Germline V gene sequence: CDR1 SGHTA, CDR2 FQGTGA. V lost 5 bases, J lost 2 bases, and 3 bases lay in between. The CDR3 totals 12 residues. CDR3 nucleotide sequence: TGTGCCAGCAGCCCTAACACCGGGGAGCTGTTTTTT. It is translated as CASSPNTGELFF.

This clonotype was observed at least ten times. The chain joins TRBV5-5 to TRBJ1-2, with 11 positions matching TRBD1. The J segment lost 9 bases and the V segment lost 2 bases, leaving 6 bases of the junction unmatched. The CDR3 is 14 residues long. Germline V gene sequence: CDR1 SGHKS, CDR2 YYEKEE (reference sequence). The CDR3 spells CASSFGQGAQSYTF. The CDR3 region has the DNA TGTGCCAGCAGCTTCGGACAGGGGGCGCAGAGCTACACCTTC.

In this sample, this clonotype turned up many times. The chain joins TRBV19 to TRBJ1-2; no clear D. Trimming pared 1 base from V and 4 bases from J, leaving 13 bases between. The CDR3 loop spans 15 amino acids. Germline CDR1 is LNHDA and CDR2 is SQIVND (reference sequence). The CDR3 loop reads CASSIVGLLSYGYTF. Here the CDR3 DNA reads TGTGCCAGTAGTATAGTCGGACTCCTATCCTATGGCTACACCTTC.

V and J are TRBV7-2 and TRBJ2-1, with a tentative D call TRBD2 (5 bases). Looked up from germline, CDR1 is SGHTA and CDR2 is FQGNSA. V was trimmed by 5 bases and J by 14 bases, leaving 13 bases between them. The CDR3 covers 11 residues. In DNA form, the CDR3 reads TGTGCCAGCAGCGAGTCCCTGCGGGAGTTCTTC. Translation: CASSESLREFF. The whole variable domain, filled in from reference TRBV7-2 and TRBJ2-1, reads GAGVSQSPSNKVTEKGKDVELRCDPISGHTALYWYRQSLGQGLEFLIYFQGNSAPDKSGLPSDRFSAERTGGSVSTLTIQRTQQEDSAVYLCASSESLREFFGPGTRLTVL.

This clonotype is judged medium-sized. This chain joins TRBV27 and TRBJ2-1; 12 bases line up with TRBD2. The CDR3 totals 16 residues. Germline CDR1 reads MNHEY; CDR2 reads SMNVEV (reference sequence). The J segment lost 2 bases and the V segment lost 8 bases, leaving 7 bases of the junction unmatched. The chain's CDR3 is CASGGLAGGPYNEQFF. Written as DNA, the CDR3 is TGTGCCAGCGGAGGTCTAGCGGGAGGGCCCTACAATGAGCAGTTCTTC.

This clonotype has a count of ten or more. The chain couples TRBV9 to TRBJ2-3; TRBD2 aligns across 8 bases. CDR1 is SGDLS, CDR2 YYNGEE, per germline. The J segment lost 4 bases and the V segment lost 4 bases, leaving 5 bases of the junction unmatched. The CDR3 length is 14 residues. DNA of the CDR3: TGTGCCAGCAGCCGGGGGGGGGACGCAGATACGCAGTATTTT. Its protein product is CASSRGGDADTQYF.

This clonotype came up many times. The CDR3 nucleotides are TGCAGTGCTAGCCCACGAGACACTGAAGCTTTCTTT. Translation gives CSASPRDTEAFF. This chain connects TRBV20-1 to TRBJ1-1; D uncertain. Germline V gene data show CDR1 as DFQATT and CDR2 as SNEGSKA (reference sequence). Trimming took 3 bases from V and 3 from J, leaving 8 bases between them. CDR3 length: 12 amino acids.

This clonotype was counted ten times or more. The chain couples TRBV18 to TRBJ2-2, with 7 bases matching TRBD1. The ends lost 4 bases at V and 0 bases at J; junction bases unmatched: 2. The CDR3 totals 15 residues. CDR1 KGHSH and CDR2 LQKENI come from the germline V gene. The CDR3 bases are TGTGCCAGCTCACTGGGACAGACGAACACCGGGGAGCTGTTTTTT. Translated, it gives CASSLGQTNTGELFF.

This clonotype came up many times. The chain employs TRBV7-2 and TRBJ2-1; weak D call: TRBD1 (6 bases). V was trimmed by 2 bases and J by 5 bases, leaving 13 bases between them. This CDR3 has 15 residues. Germline CDR1 SGHTA, CDR2 FQGNSA. CDR3 in DNA: TGTGCCAGCAGCTTATCTCGGACAGTGAACAATGAGCAGTTCTTC. This sequence encodes CASSLSRTVNNEQFF. Drawing the rest from reference TRBV7-2 and TRBJ2-1, the complete variable domain is GAGVSQSPSNKVTEKGKDVELRCDPISGHTALYWYRQSLGQGLEFLIYFQGNSAPDKSGLPSDRFSAERTGGSVSTLTIQRTQQEDSAVYLCASSLSRTVNNEQFFGPGTRLTVL.

This clonotype was recorded at least ten times. This chain connects TRBV7-9 to TRBJ2-1; 8 nucleotides match TRBD1. Unmatched junction bases numbered 9, after V lost 7 bases and J lost 4 bases. Germline CDR1 SEHNR, CDR2 FQNEAQ (reference sequence). This CDR3 spans 15 amino acids. The CDR3 protein is CASTRGDRSYNEQFF. The CDR3 DNA follows: TGTGCCAGCACTAGAGGGGACAGGAGTTACAATGAGCAGTTCTTC.

The chain links TRBV19 to TRBJ1-1; the match to TRBD1 covers 7 bases. CDR1 and CDR2 (germline): LNHDA, SQIVND (reference sequence). The CDR3 has 13 residues. V trimming: 8 bases; J trimming: 0 bases; junction bases outside the gene matches: 3. CDR3 DNA: TGTGCCAGTGACGGGACAGTGAACACTGAAGCTTTCTTT. Protein product: CASDGTVNTEAFF.

Comments on this clonotype: One junction end disagrees with the germline gene, perhaps due to a read error. The chain couples TRBV9 to TRBJ2-1; 8 bases are a match to TRBD2. Germline CDR1 SGDLS, CDR2 YYNGEE. This CDR3 spans 16 amino acids. CDR3 DNA sequence: TGTGCCAGCAGAGTAGCAGCGGTTAGCGGGGTCAATGAGCAGTTCTTC. This codes for CASRVAAVSGVNEQFF. Filled out from reference TRBV9 and TRBJ2-1, the complete variable domain reads DSGVTQTPKHLITATGQRVTLRCSPRSGDLSVYWYQQSLDQGLQFLIQYYNGEERAKGNILERFSAQQFPDLHSELNLSSLELGDSALYFCASRVAAVSGVNEQFFGPGTRLTVL.

The chain combines TRBV5-1 with TRBJ2-5; 9 bases fit TRBD1. The trim removed 7 bases at V and 5 bases at J, leaving 9 bases unmatched. From germline, CDR1 is SGHRS and CDR2 YFSETQ. CDR3 length: 14 amino acids. CDR3 nucleotides: TGCGCCAGCGCAACACAGGGGGCTGAGGAGACCCAGTACTTC. Translated: CASATQGAEETQYF. Full variable domain (missing parts from reference TRBV5-1 and TRBJ2-5): KAGVTQTPRYLIKTRGQQVTLSCSPISGHRSVSWYQQTPGQGLQFLFEYFSETQRNKGNFPGRFSGRQFSNSRSEMNVSTLELGDSALYLCASATQGAEETQYFGPGTRLLVL.

This clonotype is a singleton in its sample. A far larger clone is only one base removed, so a read error is likely. The gene calls are TRBV7-9 and TRBJ2-1; D call uncertain. This CDR3 has 13 residues. Germline-derived CDR1 and CDR2 are SEHNR and FQNEAQ (reference sequence). CDR3 in DNA: TGTGCCAGCAGCTTATGGTCCGACAATGAGCATTTCTTC. Translating it yields CASSLWSDNEHFF.

Sample share makes this clonotype medium-sized. The chain joins TRBV28 to TRBJ1-5; D uncertain. V lost 7 bases and J lost 5, with 12 bases in between. There are 13 residues in the CDR3. Germline V lookup: CDR1 MDHEN, CDR2 SYDVKM. The CDR3 sequence is CASKVEPYQPQHF. CDR3 in DNA: TGTGCCAGCAAGGTAGAGCCTTATCAGCCCCAGCATTTT.

This clonotype was seen repeatedly, ten times or more. The V call is TRBV20-1, the J call TRBJ2-2, with D unclear. Trimming took off 3 bases at V and 1 base at J, with 9 bases between the two ends. The germline V gene encodes CDR1 DFQATT and CDR2 SNEGSKA (reference sequence). This CDR3 is built from 14 residues. CDR3 sequence: CSARQRKNTGELFF. The CDR3 nucleotides read TGCAGTGCTAGGCAAAGAAAGAACACCGGGGAGCTGTTTTTT.